This entry lists 2 T cell receptor beta chains sequenced from one sample in a study of T cell responses to AZD1222 COVID-19 vaccine. Using immunoSEQ multiplex PCR, the repertoire was profiled, and TCRdb retains in-frame clones only, with some absent. The repertoire holds fewer than 100,000 clones, with 84% as singletons. Sequencing was performed on peripheral blood, taken 28 days after the second AZD1222 dose. These receptors were collected from an adult who received the AZD1222 COVID-19 vaccine.

CDR3 protein: CASSLNWGVRTEAFF. CDR3 bases: TGTGCCAGCAGTTTAAACTGGGGGGTTCGGACTGAAGCTTTCTTT. This chain uses TRBV27 with TRBJ1-1; D may be TRBD1 (5 bases). There are 15 residues in the CDR3. The germline CDR1 and CDR2 sequences are MNHEY and SMNVEV (reference sequence). Trimming stripped 2 bases from V and 5 bases from J, with 15 bases between.

The CDR3 DNA reads TGTGCCATCAGTGAGCAGCGGAACACTGAAGCTTTCTTT. Translating it yields CAISEQRNTEAFF. This sequence joins TRBV10-3 and TRBJ1-1, with D unclear. V was shortened by 2 bases and J by 1 base, with 5 bases between the two germline ends. The CDR3 runs to 13 residues. From germline, CDR1 is ENHRY and CDR2 SYGVKD.